This entry lists 19 T cell receptor beta chains sequenced from one sample in a study of cytomegalovirus exposure and HLA in healthy donors. 60 Vbeta and 13 Jbeta primers were used in PCR. TCRdb's copy holds only in-frame clones and misses some; the assay was immunoSEQ multiplex PCR. The sample has 90,000 or so clones; more than 65% are singletons. Sequenced material: PBMCs. Receptor source: a woman aged 18 to 35 in good health and CMV-seropositive.

The genes are TRBV7-6 and TRBJ1-4, with TRBD1 identical over 7 bases. The germline V gene has CDR1 SGHVS and CDR2 FNYEAQ. This CDR3 region has 17 residues. The ends lost 4 bases at V and 5 bases at J; junction bases unmatched: 13. The chain's CDR3 is CASSSGPGQRPNEKLFF. Here the CDR3 DNA reads TGTGCCAGCAGCTCCGGCCCGGGACAGCGACCAAATGAAAAACTGTTTTTT.

The chain has TRBV6-4 and TRBJ2-3; TRBD2 is a possible D gene (6 bases). This CDR3 is 15 amino acids long. V gave up 2 bases and J gave up 5 bases, with 14 bases separating them. CDR1 is MRHNA and CDR2 is SNTAGT in the germline V gene. CDR3 bases: TGTGCCAGCAGTGACCACGGGACTCTCGGAGATACGCAGTATTTT. Translation: CASSDHGTLGDTQYF.

This chain links TRBV5-1 with TRBJ2-5; maybe TRBD1 (5 bases). The CDR3 covers 14 residues. Germline V CDR1 and CDR2: SGHRS, YFSETQ. V was clipped by 0 bases and J by 0 bases, with 6 bases between them. Here the CDR3 reads CASSLGQYQETQYF. The CDR3 DNA reads TGCGCCAGCAGCTTGGGACAGTACCAAGAGACCCAGTACTTC. Variable domain in full (rest from reference TRBV5-1 and TRBJ2-5): KAGVTQTPRYLIKTRGQQVTLSCSPISGHRSVSWYQQTPGQGLQFLFEYFSETQRNKGNFPGRFSGRQFSNSRSEMNVSTLELGDSALYLCASSLGQYQETQYFGPGTRLLVL.

This clone was seen a single time. The V call is TRBV6-6, the J call TRBJ1-1; D remains ambiguous. Germline V gene lookup returns CDR1 MNHNY and CDR2 SVGAGI (reference sequence). The CDR3 runs to 15 residues. V was clipped by 8 bases and J by 1 base, with 17 bases between them. CDR3 region: CASDWPKEGNTEAFF. CDR3 DNA: TGTGCCAGCGACTGGCCCAAGGAGGGGAACACTGAAGCTTTCTTT.

V and J are TRBV29-1 and TRBJ1-1; 7 positions match TRBD1. The germline V gene has CDR1 SQVTM and CDR2 ANQGSEA. CDR3 length equals 14 residues. The V segment lost 7 bases and the J segment 7 bases; nucleotides outside the gene matches: 15. The CDR3 spells CSDTQGRGILEAFF. The DNA of the CDR3 is TGCAGCGACACACAGGGGCGCGGTATTCTTGAAGCTTTCTTT.

The genes are TRBV7-2 and TRBJ2-7; D may be TRBD1 (5 bases). With 5 bases removed from V and 2 bases from J, the gap between germline ends came to 16 bases. CDR3 length equals 15 residues. CDR1 is SGHTA, CDR2 FQGNSA, per germline. CDR3 loop: CASSPQGRVPYEQYF. CDR3 DNA sequence: TGTGCCAGCAGCCCTCAGGGAAGGGTTCCCTACGAGCAGTACTTC.

The chain carries TRBV19 and TRBJ2-2; 8 bases fit TRBD2. The V and J ends lost 6 bases and 1 base, in that order; junction bases with no gene match: 4. Germline CDR1 reads LNHDA; CDR2 reads SQIVND (reference sequence). This CDR3 region has 15 residues. The CDR3 here is CASRSGLENTGELFF. CDR3 bases: TGTGCCAGTAGATCGGGACTAGAGAACACCGGGGAGCTGTTTTTT.

The CDR3, as DNA: TGTGCCAGCAGCTTATTACAGAGTAGCACTGAAGCTTTCTTT. It specifies CASSLLQSSTEAFF. This sequence joins TRBV7-9 and TRBJ1-1, with D unresolved. Trimming took 2 bases from V and 4 from J, leaving 11 bases between them. The CDR3 covers 14 residues. Germline assignment: CDR1 SEHNR and CDR2 FQNEAQ (reference sequence).

The V call is TRBV6-1, the J call TRBJ2-7, with 9 bases that match TRBD2. Losses at the gene ends were 6 bases for V and 7 bases for J; bases not matched to a gene: 7. The germline gives CDR1 MNHNS, CDR2 SASEGT. The CDR3 has 13 residues. CDR3 DNA sequence: TGTGCCAGCAGCTCAGCGGGAGGATGGGAGCAGTACTTC. Translation gives CASSSAGGWEQYF.

The chain uses TRBV5-1 and TRBJ2-7; 11 nucleotides align to TRBD1. The V gene end was trimmed by 8 bases and the J gene end by 5 bases; junction bases not matched to a gene: 6. Germline V gene lookup returns CDR1 SGHRS and CDR2 YFSETQ. The CDR3 loop spans 13 amino acids. CDR3 loop: CASRTGGENEQYF. DNA of the CDR3: TGCGCCAGTAGGACAGGGGGCGAGAACGAGCAGTACTTC.

CDR3 nucleotide sequence: TGTGCCAGCAGCTTGGAAATTGGGGCAGGAGACTATGGCTACACCTTC. Protein: CASSLEIGAGDYGYTF. The J gene is TRBJ1-2, the V gene TRBV5-5; tentatively, D is TRBD1 (5 bases). V lost 0 bases and J 3 bases, leaving 15 bases between the germline ends. The CDR3 length is 16 residues. Germline-derived CDR1 and CDR2 are SGHKS and YYEKEE (reference sequence).

The V and J genes are TRBV6-1 and TRBJ2-5, with 12 bases matching TRBD1. The end of the DNA is better explained by TRBJ2-7, so the J call may be wrong. The CDR3 is made up of 13 amino acids. Germline assignment: CDR1 MNHNS and CDR2 SASEGT. The CDR3 nucleotides are TGTGCCAGCAGGGGGACAGGGGGCCTCGAGCAGTACTTC. Its protein product is CASRGTGGLEQYF.

This sequence joins TRBV28 and TRBJ1-2; 12 bases fit TRBD1. The CDR3 extends over 15 amino acids. CDR1 and CDR2 from the germline V gene are MDHEN and SYDVKM. The junction had 4 bases not matched to a gene; V was cut back by 5 bases and J by 3 bases. As DNA, the CDR3 is TGTGCCAGCAGTCCGGGGACAGGGGGCGACTATGGCTACACCTTC. This codes for CASSPGTGGDYGYTF.

In DNA, the CDR3 is TGTGCCATCAGTGAGAGCGGGCGGCCGGCTTTCTTT. Residues: CAISESGRPAFF. The genes are TRBV10-3 and TRBJ1-1; D is ambiguous. The germline V gene has CDR1 ENHRY and CDR2 SYGVKD. V was clipped by 2 bases and J by 11 bases, with 12 bases between them. CDR3 length: 12 amino acids.

The genes are TRBV9 and TRBJ2-1; 9 bases match TRBD2. CDR1 SGDLS and CDR2 YYNGEE come from the germline V gene. The V and J ends lost 0 bases and 3 bases, in that order; junction bases with no gene match: 4. CDR3 length: 16 residues. The CDR3 bases are TGTGCCAGCAGCGTAGGGGGACTAGCCCGCTACAATGAGCAGTTCTTC. Translation gives CASSVGGLARYNEQFF.

The rearrangement links TRBV7-3 to TRBJ2-1; 9 bases line up with TRBD2. Germline V gene sequence: CDR1 SGHTA, CDR2 FQGTGA. This CDR3 comprises 14 residues. Trimming removed 2 bases from V and 5 bases from J; junction bases left unmatched: 1. CDR3 in DNA: TGTGCCAGCAGCTTACGCGGGGGGGACAATGAGCAGTTCTTC. Its protein is CASSLRGGDNEQFF.

V usage is TRBV19 and J usage is TRBJ1-1; maybe TRBD1 (6 bases). The CDR3 is 13 residues long. The germline V and J ends were trimmed by 1 base and 9 bases, with 12 bases remaining between them. CDR1 and CDR2 (germline): LNHDA, SQIVND (reference sequence). This CDR3 is CASSIVGAQKAFF. CDR3 DNA: TGTGCCAGTAGTATAGTGGGGGCGCAGAAAGCTTTCTTT.

The rearrangement joins TRBV6-6 to TRBJ2-5, with 7 bases lining up with TRBD1. CDR3 length equals 15 residues. CDR1 is MNHNY and CDR2 is SVGAGI in the germline V gene (reference sequence). Trimming removed 2 bases from V and 2 bases from J; junction bases left unmatched: 5. Written as DNA, the CDR3 is TGTGCCAGCAGTTACGCGACAGGGCTTCAAGAGACCCAGTACTTC. It yields the protein CASSYATGLQETQYF.

This chain joins TRBV6-1 and TRBJ1-1; a possible D gene is TRBD1 (5 bases). This CDR3 has 12 residues. V was clipped by 2 bases and J by 10 bases, with 11 bases between them. The germline V gene encodes CDR1 MNHNS and CDR2 SASEGT. The CDR3 DNA reads as TGTGCCAGCAGTGAAAGGGGCTTAGGAGCTTTCTTT. Protein: CASSERGLGAFF.